This T cell receptor (beta chain) was sequenced for a study of shared clonotypes between healthy human individuals. The table came from immunoSEQ multiplex PCR; TCRdb's copy has only in-frame clones and leaves some out. Found here are almost 750,000 clones, over 60% of them singletons; the top ten hold under 2%. Investigators divided CD4+ cells into CD45RA+ naive and CD45RA-negative memory subsets. Turning to this clone: Other DNA variants within this sample encode the same CDR3.

The V gene's germline CDR1 is DFQATT and CDR2 SNEGSKA (reference sequence). Trimming took 4 bases from V and 5 from J, leaving 7 bases between them. There are 11 residues in the CDR3. The receptor was derived from a woman aged 30 to 39 in good health. The sample consisted of memory CD4+ T cells sorted from blood. Subset described: CD45RA-negative fraction. This chain joins TRBV20-1 and TRBJ2-3; D call uncertain. The CDR3 coding sequence is TGCAGTGCTAAGCTAGGAGATACGCAGTATTTT. Protein product: CSAKLGDTQYF.